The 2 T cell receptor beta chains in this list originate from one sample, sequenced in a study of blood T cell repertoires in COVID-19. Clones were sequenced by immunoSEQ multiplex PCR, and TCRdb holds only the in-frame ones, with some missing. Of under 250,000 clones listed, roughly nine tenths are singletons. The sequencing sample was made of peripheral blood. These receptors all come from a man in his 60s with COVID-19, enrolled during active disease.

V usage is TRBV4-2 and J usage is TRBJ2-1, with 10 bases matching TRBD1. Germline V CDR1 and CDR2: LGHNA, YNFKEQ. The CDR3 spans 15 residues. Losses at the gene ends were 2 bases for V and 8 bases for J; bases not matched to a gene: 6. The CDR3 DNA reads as TGTGCCAGCAGCCAATTGGGGGACAGGGGCGATGAGCAGTTCTTC. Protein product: CASSQLGDRGDEQFF.

CDR3 protein: CASSLGTGKGETQYF. As DNA, the CDR3 is TGTGCCAGCAGCTTGGGGACAGGGAAGGGAGAGACCCAGTACTTC. The J gene is TRBJ2-5, the V gene TRBV7-3; 9 bases map to TRBD1. CDR1 is SGHTA, CDR2 FQGTGA, per germline. J gave up 4 bases and V 3 bases, and 6 bases lay outside the gene matches. CDR3 length equals 15 residues.